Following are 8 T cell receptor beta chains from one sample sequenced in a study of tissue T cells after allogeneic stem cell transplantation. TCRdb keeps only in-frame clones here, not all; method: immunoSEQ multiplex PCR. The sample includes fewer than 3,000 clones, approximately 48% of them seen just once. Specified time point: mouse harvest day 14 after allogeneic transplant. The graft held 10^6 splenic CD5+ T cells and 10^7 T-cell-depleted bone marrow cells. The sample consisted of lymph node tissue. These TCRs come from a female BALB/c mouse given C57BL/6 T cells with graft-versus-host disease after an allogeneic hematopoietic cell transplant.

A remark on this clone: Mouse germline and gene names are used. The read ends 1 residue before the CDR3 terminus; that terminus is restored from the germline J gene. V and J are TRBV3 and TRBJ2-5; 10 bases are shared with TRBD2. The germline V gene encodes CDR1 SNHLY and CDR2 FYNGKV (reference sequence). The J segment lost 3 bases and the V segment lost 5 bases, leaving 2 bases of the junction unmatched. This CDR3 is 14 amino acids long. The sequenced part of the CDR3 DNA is TGTGCCAGCAGCAGGACTGGGGGACAAGACACCCAGTAC. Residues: CASSRTGGQDTQY. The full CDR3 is CASSRTGGQDTQYF.

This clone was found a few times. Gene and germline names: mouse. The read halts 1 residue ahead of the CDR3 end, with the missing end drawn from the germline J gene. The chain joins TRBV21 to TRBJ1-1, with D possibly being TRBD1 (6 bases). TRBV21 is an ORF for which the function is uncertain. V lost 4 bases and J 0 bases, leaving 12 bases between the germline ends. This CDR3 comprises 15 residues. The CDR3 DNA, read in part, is TGTGCTAGCAGTCGTTGGGACAATGCAAACACAGAAGTCTTC. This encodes CASSRWDNANTEVF. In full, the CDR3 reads CASSRWDNANTEVFF.

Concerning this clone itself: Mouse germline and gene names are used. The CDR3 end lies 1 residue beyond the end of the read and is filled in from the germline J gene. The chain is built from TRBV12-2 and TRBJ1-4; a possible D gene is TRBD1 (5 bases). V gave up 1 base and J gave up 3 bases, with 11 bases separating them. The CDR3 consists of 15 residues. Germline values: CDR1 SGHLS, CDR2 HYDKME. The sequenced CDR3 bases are TGTGCCAGCTCTCTAAAAGGGGCGGCCAACGAAAGATTATTT. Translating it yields CASSLKGAANERLF. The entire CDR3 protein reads CASSLKGAANERLFF.

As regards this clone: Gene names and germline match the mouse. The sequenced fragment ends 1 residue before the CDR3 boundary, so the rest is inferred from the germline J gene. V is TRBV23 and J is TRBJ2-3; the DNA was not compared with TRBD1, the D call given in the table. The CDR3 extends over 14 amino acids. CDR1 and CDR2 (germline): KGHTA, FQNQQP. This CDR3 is CSSQDTPSAETLYF. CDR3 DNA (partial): TGCTCCAGCCAGGACACACCTAGTGCAGAAACGCTGTAT.

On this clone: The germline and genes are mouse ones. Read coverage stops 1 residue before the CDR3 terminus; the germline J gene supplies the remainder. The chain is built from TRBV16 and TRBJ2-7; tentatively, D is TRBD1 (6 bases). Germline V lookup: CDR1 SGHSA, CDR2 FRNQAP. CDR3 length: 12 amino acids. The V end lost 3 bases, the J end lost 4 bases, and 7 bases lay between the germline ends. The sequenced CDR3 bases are TGTGCAAGCAGCTTCCAGGGGTATGAACAGTAC. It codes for CASSFQGYEQY. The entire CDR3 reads CASSFQGYEQYF.

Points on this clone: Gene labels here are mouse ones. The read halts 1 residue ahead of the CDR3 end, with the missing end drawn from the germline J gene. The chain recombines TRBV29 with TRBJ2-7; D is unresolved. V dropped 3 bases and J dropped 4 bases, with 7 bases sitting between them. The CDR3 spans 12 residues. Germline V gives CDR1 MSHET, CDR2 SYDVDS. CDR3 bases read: TGTGCTAGCAGTTTTGCCGGGTATGAACAGTAC. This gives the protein CASSFAGYEQY. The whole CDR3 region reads CASSFAGYEQYF.

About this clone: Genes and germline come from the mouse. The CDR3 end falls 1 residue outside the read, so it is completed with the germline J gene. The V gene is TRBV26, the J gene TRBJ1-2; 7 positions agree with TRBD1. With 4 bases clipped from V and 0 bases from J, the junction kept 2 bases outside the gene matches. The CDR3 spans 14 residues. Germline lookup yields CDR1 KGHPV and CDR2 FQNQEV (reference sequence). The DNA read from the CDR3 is TGTGCCAGCAGTCAGGGGGCGGCAAACTCCGACTACACC. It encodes CASSQGAANSDYT. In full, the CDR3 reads CASSQGAANSDYTF.

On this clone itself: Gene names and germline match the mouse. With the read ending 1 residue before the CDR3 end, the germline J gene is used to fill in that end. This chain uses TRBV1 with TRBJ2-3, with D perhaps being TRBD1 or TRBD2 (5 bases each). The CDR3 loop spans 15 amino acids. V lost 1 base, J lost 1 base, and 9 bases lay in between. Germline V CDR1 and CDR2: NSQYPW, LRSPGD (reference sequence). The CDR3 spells CTCSAGGAGAETLYF. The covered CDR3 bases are TGCACCTGCAGTGCAGGGGGCGCAGGTGCAGAAACGCTGTAT.